A single sample is the source of the 5 T cell receptor beta chains below, sequenced in a study of T cells in narcolepsy. Sequenced by immunoSEQ multiplex PCR; TCRdb stores in-frame clones only, minus some. The table lists about 24,000 clones, less than 70% of them singletons. Sequencing input: memory (CD45RA-) CD4+ T cells from blood. Every receptor here comes from a human donor in good health.

V and J are TRBV7-9 and TRBJ2-7; either TRBD1 or TRBD2 may fit D (5 bases each). This CDR3 comprises 14 residues. Germline V gene lookup returns CDR1 SEHNR and CDR2 FQNEAQ (reference sequence). The V end was cut by 1 base, the J end by 5 bases, with 12 bases between. In DNA, the CDR3 is TGTGCCAGCAGCTTAGGGGGGAGTGGAGACGAGCAGTACTTC. Its translation is CASSLGGSGDEQYF.

V is TRBV19 and J is TRBJ1-5; D call uncertain. In germline, CDR1 is LNHDA, CDR2 SQIVND (reference sequence). The CDR3 runs to 13 residues. Trimming shortened V by 9 bases and J by 2 bases, and 11 bases separated the two germline ends. CDR3 DNA sequence: TGTGCCAGCCGACCTGTTGGCAATCAGCCCCAGCATTTT. It yields the protein CASRPVGNQPQHF.

This clone has only a few counts. The chain links TRBV2 to TRBJ1-5; 7 bases are shared with TRBD1. The CDR3 sequence is 16 residues long. Germline CDR1 and CDR2: SNHLY and FYNNEI. V gave up 4 bases and J gave up 7 bases; unmatched junction bases: 13. CDR3 residues: CASSAYARGTQQPQHF. CDR3 bases: TGTGCCAGCAGTGCTTACGCCAGGGGGACCCAACAGCCCCAGCATTTT.

Of note for this clone: In the same sample, other DNA sequences code for this CDR3. The J gene is TRBJ2-7, the V gene TRBV7-9; D not resolved. V lost 1 base and J lost 5, with 3 bases in between. CDR1 is SEHNR and CDR2 is FQNEAQ in the germline V gene (reference sequence). CDR3 length: 11 residues. The CDR3 coding sequence is TGTGCCAGCAGCTTAGGTAACGAGCAGTACTTC. Translated: CASSLGNEQYF.

This sequence joins TRBV5-5 and TRBJ2-2, with D uncertain. There are 13 residues in the CDR3. CDR1 is SGHKS and CDR2 is YYEKEE in the germline V gene (reference sequence). Deletions cut 0 bases from V and 3 bases from J, with 3 bases between. In DNA form, the CDR3 reads TGTGCCAGCAGCTTGGGGGACACCGGGGAGCTGTTTTTT. It yields the protein CASSLGDTGELFF. The variable domain in full, with the rest retrieved from reference TRBV5-5 and TRBJ2-2, is DAGVTQSPTHLIKTRGQQVTLRCSPISGHKSVSWYQQVLGQGPQFIFQYYEKEERGRGNFPDRFSARQFPNYSSELNVNALLLGDSALYLCASSLGDTGELFFGEGSRLTVL.